A single TCR beta chain is shown here with its context. In the authors' workflow: Nucleated cell number was recorded as an estimate derived from reference gene primer amplification. This table comes from immunoSEQ multiplex PCR, and its TCRdb copy is limited to in-frame clones, with some not included. The DNA gave D and trimming, while V, J and clone size come from that table. Of 130,000 or so clones in the sample, around four fifths are singletons; the top ten hold roughly 1.5%. The source of the sample is a study of blood T cell repertoires in COVID-19. On the study more broadly: There were acute and convalescent COVID-19 samples, and they came from the United States, Italy and Spain. The analysed material was cDNA or gDNA that came from T cells, B-cell-depleted T cells, or PBMCs.

V was pared by 7 bases and J by 1 base, with 21 bases between. CDR3 size: 17 residues. CDR1 LNHDA and CDR2 SQIVND come from the germline V gene (reference sequence). The chain combines TRBV19 with TRBJ2-3; a possible D gene is TRBD2 (6 bases). Source material: peripheral blood. This TCR was recovered from a human donor in a cohort sampled during active COVID-19. The CDR3 reads CASIGTSEEFGTDTQYF. The DNA for the CDR3 is TGTGCCAGTATTGGGACTTCCGAGGAGTTCGGCACAGATACGCAGTATTTT.